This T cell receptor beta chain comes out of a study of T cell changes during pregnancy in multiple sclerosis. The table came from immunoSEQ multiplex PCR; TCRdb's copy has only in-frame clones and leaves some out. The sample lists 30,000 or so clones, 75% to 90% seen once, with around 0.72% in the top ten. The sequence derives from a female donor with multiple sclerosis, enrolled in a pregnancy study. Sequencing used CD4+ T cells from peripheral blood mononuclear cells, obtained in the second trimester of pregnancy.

CDR3 residues: CASSYVDSNSYNEQFF. The CDR3, as DNA: TGTGCCAGCAGTTATGTCGACAGTAACTCCTACAATGAGCAGTTCTTC. The J gene is TRBJ2-1, the V gene TRBV6-5, with D tentatively TRBD1 (5 bases). V lost 3 bases to trimming and J lost 0 bases, with 12 bases between them. CDR1 and CDR2 from the germline V gene are MNHEY and SVGAGI. This CDR3 spans 16 amino acids.